This TCR beta chain originates from a study of blood T cell repertoires in COVID-19. Clones were sequenced by immunoSEQ multiplex PCR, and TCRdb holds only the in-frame ones, with some missing. The sample has some 300,000 clones; 90% are singletons. The CDR3 is 16 amino acids. CDR1 is SGHKS and CDR2 is YYEKEE in the germline V gene (reference sequence). V shed 4 bases and J 2 bases; nucleotides not matched to a gene: 5. The specimen was peripheral blood. The V call is TRBV5-5, the J call TRBJ2-4, with TRBD2 matching over 11 bases. The clonotype comes from a woman aged 40 to 55 with COVID-19, enrolled during active disease. As DNA, the CDR3 is TGTGCCAGCAGCCGAGGGACTAGCGGACCCAAAAACATTCAGTACTTC. Residues: CASSRGTSGPKNIQYF.